These 20 T cell receptor beta chains originate from one sample sequenced in a study of T cells after yellow fever vaccination. Each CDR3 protein gets one entry after TCRdb re-called the 5' RACE reads with MiXCR. The data show hundreds of thousands of distinct CDR3 sequences, around an eighth seen once. Specimen: PBMCs, collected on the day of the yellow fever booster vaccination. Receptors originate from a man aged 25 to 45 who received the YFV17D yellow fever vaccine.

This clonotype has more than one count but fewer than ten. V usage is TRBV15 and J usage is TRBJ2-1; D is tentatively TRBD1 or TRBD2 (6 bases each). This CDR3 is 12 amino acids long. In germline, CDR1 is LNHNV, CDR2 YYDKDF (reference sequence). V shed 7 bases and J shed 7 bases, with 11 bases lying between them. The CDR3 here is CATKGGRNEQFF. Here the CDR3 DNA reads TGTGCCACCAAGGGGGGAAGAAATGAGCAGTTCTTC.

The chain links TRBV5-1 to TRBJ2-1, with 9 bases aligning to TRBD2. This CDR3 spans 18 amino acids. V dropped 1 base and J dropped 5; count of bases not matched to a gene: 13. The germline gives CDR1 SGHRS, CDR2 YFSETQ. CDR3 region: CASSLLSPAASGNNEQFF. The DNA of the CDR3 is TGCGCCAGCAGCTTGCTTTCCCCGGCGGCTAGCGGGAACAATGAGCAGTTCTTC.

J is TRBJ2-3 and V is TRBV29-1; 12 bases are shared with TRBD2. Germline-derived CDR1 and CDR2 are SQVTM and ANQGSEA. V lost 4 bases, J lost 2 bases, and 4 bases stayed unmatched. The CDR3 contains 15 residues. CDR3 bases: TGCAGCGTTGCCCGACTAGCGGGGGACACAGATACGCAGTATTTT. It yields the protein CSVARLAGDTDTQYF.

This clonotype was seen at least ten times. The rearrangement joins TRBV6-5 to TRBJ2-7; D not certain. There are 13 residues in the CDR3. Germline V gene lookup returns CDR1 MNHEY and CDR2 SVGAGI. V dropped 4 bases and J dropped 4 bases, with 11 bases sitting between them. CDR3 protein: CASSFGQTYEQYF. Here the CDR3 DNA reads TGTGCCAGCAGTTTCGGGCAGACGTACGAGCAGTACTTC.

The gene calls are TRBV10-3 and TRBJ2-7; D unclear. The CDR3 covers 15 residues. Germline lookup yields CDR1 ENHRY and CDR2 SYGVKD. Trimming cost V 0 bases and J 6 bases, with 15 bases left between them. The CDR3 here is CAISESMVGRGEQYF. CDR3 DNA sequence: TGTGCCATCAGTGAGTCGATGGTGGGAAGAGGCGAGCAGTACTTC.

In this sample, this clonotype turned up once. CDR3 in amino acids: CSARFSGSMDTQYF. In DNA, the CDR3 is TGCAGTGCTCGATTTAGCGGGAGTATGGATACGCAGTATTTT. The rearrangement links TRBV20-1 to TRBJ2-3, with 9 bases identical to TRBD2. V lost 5 bases, J lost 6 bases, and 9 bases stayed unmatched. The V gene's germline CDR1 is DFQATT and CDR2 SNEGSKA (reference sequence). The CDR3 is 14 amino acids.

The chain combines TRBV5-5 with TRBJ1-5, with 8 bases fitting TRBD1. The CDR3 is 16 residues long. The germline V gene encodes CDR1 SGHKS and CDR2 YYEKEE (reference sequence). Losses at the gene ends were 1 base for V and 9 bases for J; bases not matched to a gene: 12. The DNA for the CDR3 is TGTGCCAGCAGCTTGCTCCCACAGGGGGGGGTTTCGCCCCAGCATTTT. As protein: CASSLLPQGGVSPQHF. The full variable domain, in which reference TRBV5-5 and TRBJ1-5 provide the parts outside the CDR3, is DAGVTQSPTHLIKTRGQQVTLRCSPISGHKSVSWYQQVLGQGPQFIFQYYEKEERGRGNFPDRFSARQFPNYSSELNVNALLLGDSALYLCASSLLPQGGVSPQHFGDGTRLSIL.

The rearrangement joins TRBV5-1 to TRBJ1-1, with TRBD1 as a possible D gene (6 bases). The CDR3 covers 16 residues. The germline V gene has CDR1 SGHRS and CDR2 YFSETQ. V was clipped by 8 bases and J by 1 base, with 21 bases between them. CDR3 region: CASSTGHKKSNTEAFF. In DNA form, the CDR3 reads TGCGCCAGTTCTACGGGACACAAAAAGTCGAACACTGAAGCTTTCTTT.

This clonotype was detected only a few times. The J gene is TRBJ2-4, the V gene TRBV27, with D maybe TRBD2 (5 bases). The germline CDR1 and CDR2 sequences are MNHEY and SMNVEV (reference sequence). The CDR3 is 12 residues long. Deletions cut 5 bases from V and 8 bases from J, with 10 bases between. The CDR3, as DNA: TGTGCCAGCAGTGGAGGTGGGGACATTCAGTACTTC. Its translation: CASSGGGDIQYF.

This clonotype appeared many times. The gene calls are TRBV5-1 and TRBJ2-7; 8 bases align to TRBD2. Germline V CDR1 and CDR2: SGHRS, YFSETQ. This CDR3 spans 14 amino acids. V lost 0 bases to trimming and J lost 3 bases; unmatched junction nucleotides: 2. CDR3 residues: CASSLAGGNYEQYF. CDR3 bases: TGCGCCAGCAGCTTGGCGGGAGGGAACTACGAGCAGTACTTC.

The CDR3 here is CSAGGTSGRPNEQFF. Here the CDR3 DNA reads TGCAGCGCCGGGGGGACTAGCGGGAGACCGAATGAGCAGTTCTTC. The chain combines TRBV29-1 with TRBJ2-1; 14 bases match TRBD2. V shed 7 bases and J 7 bases; nucleotides not matched to a gene: 9. Germline V gene sequence: CDR1 SQVTM, CDR2 ANQGSEA. The CDR3 loop spans 15 amino acids.

V and J are TRBV20-1 and TRBJ2-7; no firm D call. Trimming cost V 0 bases and J 3 bases, with 3 bases left between them. CDR1 and CDR2 from the germline V gene are DFQATT and SNEGSKA (reference sequence). The CDR3 is 11 residues long. The CDR3 loop reads CSAREGYEQYF. CDR3 nucleotide sequence: TGCAGTGCTAGAGAAGGCTACGAGCAGTACTTC.

J is TRBJ1-2 and V is TRBV29-1; 9 bases match TRBD1. Germline V gene data show CDR1 as SQVTM and CDR2 as ANQGSEA. The ends lost 6 bases at V and 2 bases at J; junction bases unmatched: 7. The CDR3 sequence is 14 residues long. The CDR3 region has the DNA TGCAGCGTGACCCGCGGGACAGGGAACTATGGCTACACCTTC. Its translation: CSVTRGTGNYGYTF.

This clonotype was seen a handful of times. CDR3 loop: CASRDPGQGFSGANVLTF. The CDR3 DNA is TGTGCCAGCAGAGATCCGGGACAGGGGTTTTCTGGGGCCAACGTCCTGACTTTC. The chain combines TRBV6-2 or TRBV6-3 with TRBJ2-6; TRBD1 matches at 10 bases. Germline CDR1 MNHEY, CDR2 SVGEGT. The CDR3 runs 18 residues. The junction had 9 bases not matched to a gene; V was cut back by 6 bases and J by 1 base.

The genes are TRBV30 and TRBJ1-1; D unresolved. CDR1 GTSNPN and CDR2 SVGIG come from the germline V gene (reference sequence). The CDR3 is made up of 12 amino acids. Trimming took off 8 bases at V and 0 bases at J, with 10 bases between the two ends. The CDR3, as DNA: TGTGCCCGAAAGACAATGAACACTGAAGCTTTCTTT. Amino acids: CARKTMNTEAFF.

This clonotype was counted only a few times. The chain joins TRBV7-9 to TRBJ2-3; D tentatively fits TRBD1 or TRBD2 (5 bases each). Germline assignment: CDR1 SEHNR and CDR2 FQNEAQ (reference sequence). Trimming took off 1 base at V and 3 bases at J, with 17 bases between the two ends. The CDR3 is made up of 17 amino acids. The CDR3 here is CASSLVFGTRLTDTQYF. CDR3 DNA: TGTGCCAGCAGCTTAGTTTTCGGGACCAGGTTGACAGATACGCAGTATTTT.

V usage is TRBV6-2 or TRBV6-3 and J usage is TRBJ2-5; D gene unclear. CDR1 and CDR2 from the germline V gene are MNHEY and SVGEGT. This CDR3 comprises 14 residues. The V end lost 1 base, the J end lost 5 bases, and 11 bases lay between the germline ends. The CDR3 DNA is TGTGCCAGCAGTTACTTAATGGGGTCTGAGACCCAGTACTTC. Translation gives CASSYLMGSETQYF.

This clonotype came up a few times. V is TRBV12-3 or TRBV12-4 and J is TRBJ2-2, with TRBD2 matching over 7 bases. The V and J ends lost 1 base and 2 bases, in that order; junction bases with no gene match: 4. The CDR3 consists of 16 residues. CDR3 sequence: CASSLEGGRNTGELFF. The CDR3 coding sequence is TGTGCCAGCAGTTTAGAAGGCGGGAGAAACACCGGGGAGCTGTTTTTT.

This chain uses TRBV6-2 or TRBV6-3 with TRBJ2-7, with 12 bases identical to TRBD2. The junction had 3 bases not matched to a gene; V was cut back by 6 bases and J by 3 bases. The germline CDR1 and CDR2 sequences are MNHEY and SVGEGT. This CDR3 region has 14 residues. The CDR3 DNA follows: TGTGCCAGCAGGCGACTAGCGGGAGACTACGAGCAGTACTTC. Amino acids: CASRRLAGDYEQYF.

The chain recombines TRBV2 with TRBJ1-1; D is unclear. V was shortened by 1 base and J by 5 bases, with 8 bases between the two germline ends. Germline CDR1 and CDR2: SNHLY and FYNNEI. This CDR3 spans 13 amino acids. The DNA for the CDR3 is TGTGCCAGCAGTGAAGAGGCGGAAACTGAAGCTTTCTTT. This translates into CASSEEAETEAFF.